This is a list of T cell receptor beta chains from one sample in a study of OX40 agonist ivuxolimab in advanced cancers. Sequencing was performed with immunoSEQ multiplex PCR; in TCRdb, only in-frame clones are kept and a portion is missing. Among tens of thousands of clones listed, more than 80% were seen once. This specimen consisted of CD4+ or CD8+ T cells sorted from blood, obtained in a trial of the OX40 agonist ivuxolimab. These receptors all stem from an adult with an advanced solid tumor such as melanoma, head and neck, liver or kidney cancer. Each CDR3 is given with its conserved first and last residue. The order of the fields is clone size, J gene, V gene, D gene, CDR3 protein, CDR3 DNA. A D gene is named only where the DNA matches it firmly. Clone sizes are given selectively: once, few, many, or a class where the clone is expanded.

>.|TRBJ1-1|TRBV27|TRBD1
CASSLWGTGGLGEAFF
TGTGCCAGCAGTTTATGGGGGACAGGGGGCCTGGGTGAAGCTTTCTTT
>.|TRBJ2-7|TRBV11-3|TRBD1
CASSYLTGDTYEQYF
TGTGCCAGCAGTTATTTGACAGGGGACACCTACGAGCAGTACTTC
>.|TRBJ1-4|TRBV5-6|.
CASSLVASSFEKLFF
TGTGCCAGCAGCTTGGTTGCCTCCTCGTTTGAAAAACTGTTTTTT
>.|TRBJ2-3|TRBV5-1|.
CASRLAFGTDTQYF
TGCGCCAGCAGATTAGCATTCGGCACAGATACGCAGTATTTT
>.|TRBJ2-2|TRBV11-2|.
CASSSGGTKTGELFF
TGTGCCAGCAGCTCCGGAGGGACAAAAACCGGGGAGCTGTTTTTT
>.|TRBJ2-2|TRBV5-1|.
CASSAQLAVGGELFF
TGCGCCAGCAGCGCTCAATTGGCCGTAGGCGGGGAGCTGTTTTTT
>.|TRBJ2-5|TRBV4-2|.
CASSRNHQETQYF
TGTGCCAGCAGCCGTAACCACCAAGAGACCCAGTACTTC
>.|TRBJ1-1|TRBV19|TRBD1
CASSIIRQGRAFF
TGTGCCAGTAGTATAATCCGACAGGGGAGGGCTTTCTTT
>.|TRBJ2-5|TRBV11-2|TRBD2
CASSLGGLAGGQETQYF
TGTGCCAGCAGCTTAGGTGGACTAGCGGGGGGCCAAGAGACCCAGTACTTC
>.|TRBJ1-6|TRBV5-3|.
CARSRNRAGDNSPLHF
TGTGCCAGAAGCCGCAACCGGGCAGGGGATAATTCACCCCTCCACTTT
>.|TRBJ2-1|TRBV5-1|TRBD2
CASSAGTSGEKQFF
TGCGCCAGCAGCGCCGGGACTAGCGGGGAGAAGCAGTTCTTC
>.|TRBJ2-7|TRBV28|.
CASSLLARVNEQYF
TGTGCCAGCAGTTTATTGGCCAGGGTTAACGAGCAGTACTTC
>.|TRBJ2-2|TRBV15|.
CATSRESSRTGELFF
TGTGCCACCAGCAGAGAGTCTAGCAGGACCGGGGAGCTGTTTTTT
>.|TRBJ1-2|TRBV11-2|TRBD1
CASSSQGNNYGYTF
TGTGCCAGCAGCTCACAGGGGAACAACTATGGCTACACCTTC
>.|TRBJ1-1|TRBV6-6|TRBD1
CASSPQGAKAEAFF
TGTGCCAGCAGTCCACAGGGGGCCAAGGCTGAAGCTTTCTTT
>.|TRBJ1-2|TRBV7-2|.
CASSLAPRARGNYGYTF
TGTGCCAGCAGCTTAGCCCCGCGAGCCCGGGGTAACTATGGCTACACCTTC
>.|TRBJ1-1|TRBV7-8|TRBD1
CASSLGQGHTEAFF
TGTGCCAGCAGCTTAGGACAGGGGCACACTGAAGCTTTCTTT
>.|TRBJ1-4|TRBV2|.
CASSTSVGEKLFF
TGTGCCAGCAGTACGTCCGTGGGAGAAAAACTGTTTTTT
>.|TRBJ2-7|TRBV28|.
CASSFGQGRYEQYF
TGTGCCAGCAGTTTCGGGCAGGGGAGGTACGAGCAGTACTTC
>few|TRBJ1-1|TRBV29-1|.
CSVRPHGGGEAFF
TGCAGCGTTCGACCCCATGGGGGCGGTGAAGCTTTCTTT
>.|TRBJ1-2|TRBV7-2|.
CASSLGILGGANGYTF
TGTGCCAGCAGCTTAGGAATTTTAGGGGGGGCGAATGGCTACACCTTC
>.|TRBJ1-5|TRBV25-1|.
CASSEGYNQPQHF
TGTGCCAGCAGTGAAGGGTACAATCAGCCCCAGCATTTT
>.|TRBJ2-1|TRBV5-5|TRBD2
CASSPGLAGSTYNEQFF
TGTGCCAGCAGCCCTGGGCTAGCGGGGAGTACCTACAATGAGCAGTTCTTC
>.|TRBJ2-1|TRBV5-8|.
CASSPPRRAGRNNEQFF
TGTGCCAGCAGCCCTCCGCGACGGGCGGGAAGGAACAATGAGCAGTTCTTC
>.|TRBJ1-4|TRBV5-1|.
CASSFEGPPNEKLFF
TGCGCCAGCAGCTTTGAGGGACCCCCTAATGAAAAACTGTTTTTT
>.|TRBJ1-1|TRBV30|.
CASPGRMNTEAFF
TGTGCCTCCCCGGGACGGATGAACACTGAAGCTTTCTTT
>.|TRBJ2-1|TRBV7-8|.
CASSPLSSHTYNEQFF
TGTGCCAGCAGCCCCCTATCGTCCCATACCTACAATGAGCAGTTCTTC
>.|TRBJ2-2|TRBV5-1|.
CASSPGTNTGELFF
TGCGCCAGCAGCCCGGGGACCAACACCGGGGAGCTGTTTTTT
>few|TRBJ1-2|TRBV19|.
CASSMSRSFEHYGYTF
TGTGCCAGTAGTATGTCCAGATCCTTCGAGCACTATGGCTACACCTTC
>.|TRBJ1-4|TRBV6-5|.
CASSYSSQGLGEKLFF
TGTGCCAGCAGTTACTCAAGTCAGGGTCTAGGCGAAAAACTGTTTTTT
>.|TRBJ2-7|TRBV30|.
CAWSPRRGSSEQYF
TGTGCCTGGAGTCCACGCAGGGGATCTAGCGAGCAGTACTTC